This T cell receptor beta chain was observed in a study of early T cells in non-severe SARS-CoV-2 infection. This CDR3 has 14 residues. The V end lost 5 bases, the J end lost 3 bases, and 14 bases lay between the germline ends. Via MiXCR, TCRdb re-called the 5' RACE reads, giving one row per CDR3 protein. Here the sample spans under 60,000 distinct CDR3 sequences, over 10% being singletons. This chain links TRBV12-3 or TRBV12-4 with TRBJ2-7; a weak D match, TRBD2 (6 bases). The sequenced sample consisted of whole blood. The clonotype comes from an adult who was a healthcare worker with PCR-confirmed SARS-CoV-2 infection or an uninfected control (not recorded which). The CDR3 DNA is TGTGCCAGCAGTCCGAGCGGGTCGATCTACGAGCAGTACTTC. Translated: CASSPSGSIYEQYF.